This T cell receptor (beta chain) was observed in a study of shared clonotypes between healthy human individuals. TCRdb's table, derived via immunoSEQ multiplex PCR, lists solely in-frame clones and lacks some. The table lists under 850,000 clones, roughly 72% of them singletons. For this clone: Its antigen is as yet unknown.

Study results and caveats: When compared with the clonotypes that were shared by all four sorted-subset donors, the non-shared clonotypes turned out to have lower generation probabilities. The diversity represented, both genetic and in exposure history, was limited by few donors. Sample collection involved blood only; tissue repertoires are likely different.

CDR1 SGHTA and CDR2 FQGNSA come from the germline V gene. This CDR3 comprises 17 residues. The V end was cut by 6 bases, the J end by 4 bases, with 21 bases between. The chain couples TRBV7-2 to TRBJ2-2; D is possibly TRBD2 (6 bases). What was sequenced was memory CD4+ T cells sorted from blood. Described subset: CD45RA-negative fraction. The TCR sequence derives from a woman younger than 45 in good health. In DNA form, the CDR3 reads TGTGCCAGCAGTCGGGACTCGAGCGCATATGCCACCGGGGAGCTGTTTTTT. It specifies CASSRDSSAYATGELFF.